A selection of T cell receptor beta chains follows, all from one sample in a study of blood T cell repertoires in COVID-19. Clones were sequenced by immunoSEQ multiplex PCR, and TCRdb holds only the in-frame ones, with some missing. The sample carries tens of thousands of clones, 90% to 95% recorded once. Material: peripheral blood. These receptors were collected from a woman aged 45-60 years in a cohort sampled during active COVID-19. Both conserved end residues are trimmed from each CDR3. Fields, in order: J gene, D gene, V gene, CDR3 length, CDR3 protein. A D gene is named only where the DNA matches it firmly.

>TRBJ2-3|.|TRBV30|12
AWSVGGTTNTQY
>TRBJ1-5|TRBD1|TRBV20-1|11
SASRGRGQPQH
>TRBJ1-5|TRBD1|TRBV7-6|16
ASSLELGTALGSQPQH
>TRBJ1-5|.|TRBV2|11
ASSLSGNQPQH
>TRBJ1-5|TRBD1|TRBV6-6|11
ASSQDRDQPQH
>TRBJ2-5|.|TRBV15|11
ATSRETGGTQY
>TRBJ2-3|.|TRBV30|15
AWRPKGWGDSTDTQY
>TRBJ2-7|.|TRBV11-2|13
ASSLDRGSYYEQY
>TRBJ2-5|.|TRBV3-1/TRBV3-2|12
ASSQLSGVETQY
>TRBJ2-7|.|TRBV6-5|12
ASSFGQEGGGQY
>TRBJ1-1|.|TRBV7-9|14
ASSLAGRRLNTEAF